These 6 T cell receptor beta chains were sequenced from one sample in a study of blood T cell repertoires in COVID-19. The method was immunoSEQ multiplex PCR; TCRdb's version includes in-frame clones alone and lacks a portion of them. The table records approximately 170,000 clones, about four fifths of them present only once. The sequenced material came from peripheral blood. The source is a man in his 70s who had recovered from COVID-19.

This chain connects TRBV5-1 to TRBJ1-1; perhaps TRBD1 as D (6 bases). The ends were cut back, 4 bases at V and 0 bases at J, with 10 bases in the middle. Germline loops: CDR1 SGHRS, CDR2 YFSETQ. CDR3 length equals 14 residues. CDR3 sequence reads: CASSVGTLNTEAFF. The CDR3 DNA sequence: TGCGCCAGCAGCGTCGGGACACTGAACACTGAAGCTTTCTTT.

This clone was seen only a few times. CDR3: CASSVGVSGNQPQHF. The CDR3 DNA is TGTGCCAGCAGCGTAGGCGTCTCTGGCAATCAGCCCCAGCATTTT. The J gene is TRBJ1-5, the V gene TRBV9; D remains ambiguous. The CDR3 length is 15 residues. With 0 bases removed from V and 2 bases from J, the gap between germline ends came to 9 bases. Per germline, CDR1 SGDLS and CDR2 YYNGEE. Supplemented by reference TRBV9 and TRBJ1-5, the full variable domain reads DSGVTQTPKHLITATGQRVTLRCSPRSGDLSVYWYQQSLDQGLQFLIQYYNGEERAKGNILERFSAQQFPDLHSELNLSSLELGDSALYFCASSVGVSGNQPQHFGDGTRLSIL.

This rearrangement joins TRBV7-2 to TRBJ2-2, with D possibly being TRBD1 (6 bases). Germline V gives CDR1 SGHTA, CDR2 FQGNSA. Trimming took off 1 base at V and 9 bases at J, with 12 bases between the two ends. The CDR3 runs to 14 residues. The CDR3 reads CASSLVGARRELFF. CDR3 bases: TGTGCCAGCAGCTTAGTGGGGGCGCGGCGGGAGCTGTTTTTT.

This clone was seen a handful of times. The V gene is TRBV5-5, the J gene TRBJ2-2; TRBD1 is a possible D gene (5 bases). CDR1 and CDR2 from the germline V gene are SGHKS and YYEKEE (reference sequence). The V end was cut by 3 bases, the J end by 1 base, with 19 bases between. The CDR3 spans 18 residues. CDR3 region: CASSWARKTEVNTGELFF. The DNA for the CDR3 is TGTGCCAGCAGCTGGGCCCGTAAGACAGAAGTGAACACCGGGGAGCTGTTTTTT.

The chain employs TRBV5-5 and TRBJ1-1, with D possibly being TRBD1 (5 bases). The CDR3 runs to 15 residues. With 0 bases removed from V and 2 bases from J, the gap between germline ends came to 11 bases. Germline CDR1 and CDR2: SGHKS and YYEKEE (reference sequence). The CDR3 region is CASSLAPGKNTEAFF. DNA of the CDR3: TGTGCCAGCAGCTTGGCTCCAGGGAAAAACACTGAAGCTTTCTTT.

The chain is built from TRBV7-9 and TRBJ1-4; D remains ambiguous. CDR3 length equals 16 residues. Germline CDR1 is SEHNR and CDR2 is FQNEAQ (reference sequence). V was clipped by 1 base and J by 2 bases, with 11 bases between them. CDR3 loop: CASSLEFRRTNEKLFF. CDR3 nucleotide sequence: TGTGCCAGCAGCTTAGAATTCCGGAGGACTAATGAAAAACTGTTTTTT.